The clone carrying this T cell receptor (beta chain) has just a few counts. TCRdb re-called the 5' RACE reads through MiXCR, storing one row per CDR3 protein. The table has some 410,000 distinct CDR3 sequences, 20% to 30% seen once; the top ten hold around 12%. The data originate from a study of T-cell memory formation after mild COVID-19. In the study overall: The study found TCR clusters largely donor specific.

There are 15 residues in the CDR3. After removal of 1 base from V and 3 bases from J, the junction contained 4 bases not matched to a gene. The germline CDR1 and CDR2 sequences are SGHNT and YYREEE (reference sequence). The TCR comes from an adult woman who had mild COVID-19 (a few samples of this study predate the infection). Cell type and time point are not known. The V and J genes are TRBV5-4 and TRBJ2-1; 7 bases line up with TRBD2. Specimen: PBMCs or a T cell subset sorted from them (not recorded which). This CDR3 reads CASSLPAGVYNEQFF. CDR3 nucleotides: TGTGCCAGCAGCTTGCCGGCGGGGGTCTACAATGAGCAGTTCTTC.